This TCR beta chain was documented in a study of shared clonotypes between healthy human individuals. Overall study results and limits: Rarefaction showed that sequencing of sorted subsets was incomplete (despite large depth). Clonotypes that were shared across a few donors made up approximately 5% of naive CD4 clonotypes. Estimated richness was generally greater in naive than memory subsets. Relative to clonotypes present in all four donors, those not shared had lower generation probabilities.

Repertoires were generated with immunoSEQ multiplex PCR, while TCRdb's copy carries only in-frame clones and drops some. The sample lists hundreds of thousands of clones; approximately 73% were seen once. On this clone itself: The target antigen is unknown.

CDR1 is MDHEN, CDR2 SYDVKM, per germline. The CDR3 totals 18 residues. Trimming removed 6 bases from V and 0 bases from J; junction bases left unmatched: 14. The chain joins TRBV28 to TRBJ2-3, with 8 nucleotides matching TRBD2. The specimen was memory CD4+ T cells sorted from blood. Subset: CD45RA-negative fraction. This receptor was identified in a woman aged 25 to 39 in good health. The CDR3 DNA reads as TGTGCCAGCAGGAACCAGCGGGAGAGGTTCCCTAGCACAGATACGCAGTATTTT. Its protein is CASRNQRERFPSTDTQYF.